These 5 T cell receptor beta chains came from one sample sequenced in a study of cytomegalovirus exposure and HLA in healthy donors. Amplification used 60 Vbeta primers and 13 Jbeta primers. Clones were sequenced by immunoSEQ multiplex PCR, and TCRdb holds only the in-frame ones, with some missing. The sample consists of 200,000 to 250,000 clones, more than 75% of them appearing once. The specimen was PBMCs. The receptors were gathered from a woman in her thirties or forties in good health and CMV-seropositive.

The J gene is TRBJ2-1, the V gene TRBV6-5, with TRBD2 identical over 10 bases. Trimming cost V 0 bases and J 6 bases; bases outside gene matches: 2. CDR3 size: 15 residues. Germline-derived CDR1 and CDR2 are MNHEY and SVGAGI. CDR3 protein: CASSYSGTSVNEQFF. CDR3 DNA sequence: TGTGCCAGCAGTTACTCCGGGACTAGCGTCAATGAGCAGTTCTTC.

This clone occurred a few times. V and J are TRBV5-1 and TRBJ2-7; 8 nucleotides match TRBD2. V dropped 2 bases and J dropped 2; count of bases not matched to a gene: 6. CDR3 length equals 15 residues. The germline V gene encodes CDR1 SGHRS and CDR2 YFSETQ. The CDR3 protein is CASSLDPGLAYEQYF. CDR3 coding DNA: TGCGCCAGCAGCTTAGACCCGGGACTAGCCTACGAGCAGTACTTC.

The chain carries TRBV9 and TRBJ2-5, with 7 bases fitting TRBD1. The J call may be incorrect, as the DNA end agrees better with TRBJ2-7. The CDR3 has 15 amino acids. Germline-derived CDR1 and CDR2 are SGDLS and YYNGEE. CDR3 sequence (DNA): TGTGCCAGCAGCGTAGAAGGGGGCGGATCGTACGAGCAGTACTTC. This codes for CASSVEGGGSYEQYF.

Turning to this clone: The junction shows a germline mismatch at one end, possibly a read error. The genes are TRBV7-9 and TRBJ1-1, with D unresolved. CDR3 length: 11 residues. CDR1 and CDR2 (germline): SEHNR, FQNEAQ (reference sequence). The CDR3 is CSSSHNTEAFF. The CDR3 DNA sequence: TGTTCCAGCAGCCATAACACTGAAGCTTTCTTT.

The CDR3 DNA sequence: TGTGCCAGCAGCCGCCGACTAGCGGGGGTCATAGCCGATGAGCAGTTCTTC. Its protein product is CASSRRLAGVIADEQFF. The V gene is TRBV4-2, the J gene TRBJ2-1, with 12 bases lining up with TRBD2. The junction had 12 bases not matched to a gene; V was cut back by 4 bases and J by 8 bases. The germline CDR1 and CDR2 sequences are LGHNA and YNFKEQ. This CDR3 contains 17 residues.